The clone carrying this T cell receptor beta chain was detected a few times. Arm-PCR of CDR3 regions with iRepertoire HTBI primers generated TCR beta libraries. In TCRdb, the multiplex PCR reads were re-called with MiXCR into one record per CDR3 protein. Here the sample spans around 250,000 distinct CDR3 sequences, 18% being singletons. The data stem from a study of regulatory T cells in long-lasting Graves disease. Overall study: New Graves' disease cases had less than 3 months of antithyroid drugs.

The germline V and J ends were trimmed by 5 bases and 4 bases, with 12 bases remaining between them. Germline V lookup: CDR1 SEHNR, CDR2 FQNEAQ (reference sequence). The CDR3 totals 14 residues. Time point noted: newly diagnosed GD, antithyroid drugs for less than 3 months. Following extraction of RNA from PBMCs, that RNA was used to make the TCR library. Tubes containing EDTA received 8 to 9.5 milliliters of drawn peripheral blood. These data were also reused for a study on T cells in Graves' hyperthyroidism and ophthalmopathy. That source adds: Most clonotypes expanded in thyroid above 0.001 were likewise present in blood.

The genes are TRBV7-9 and TRBJ1-3, with D unclear. Specimen: peripheral blood mononuclear cells (PBMCs), collected at new diagnosis, from a patient treated with antithyroid drugs. The receptor comes from a young woman with Graves disease. The CDR3 protein is CASSPLRSGNTIYF. The DNA of the CDR3 is TGTGCCAGCAGCCCCCTGAGATCAGGAAACACCATATATTTT.